These T cell receptor beta chains were read from a single sample in a study of T cell repertoires in cytomegalovirus infection. Using its own MiXCR run on the reads, TCRdb lists one record per CDR3 protein. The data hold 750,000 to 950,000 distinct CDR3 sequences, with just under 30% observed a single time. No antigen has been identified for these receptors. Source: cultured CD8+ T cells from PBMCs, taken from culture after CMV antigen stimulation. The receptors originated from a human donor in good health (CMV status not recorded). Some clones in this sample may be carry-over from other donors' samples. Both conserved end residues are part of each CDR3. The order of the fields is D gene, clone size, V gene, J gene, CDR3 protein, CDR3 DNA. D genes are given only for firm matches. Where a row states a size, it is once, few, many or the class of an expanded clone; other rows omit it.

>.|.|TRBV7-8|TRBJ1-5
CASSLALSPGNQPQHF
TGTGCCAGCAGCTTAGCGCTGAGTCCAGGCAATCAGCCCCAGCATTTT
>TRBD1|.|TRBV6-2/TRBV6-3|TRBJ2-1
CASSDRGVGSYNEQFF
TGTGCCAGCAGTGACAGGGGAGTCGGCTCCTACAATGAGCAGTTCTTC
>TRBD2|once|TRBV11-2|TRBJ2-1
CASSLNGLAYEQFF
TGTGCCAGCAGCTTAAACGGACTAGCATATGAGCAGTTCTTC
>TRBD1|.|TRBV5-6|TRBJ1-2
CASSFYYPGQGNYGYTF
TGTGCCAGCAGCTTTTATTACCCGGGACAGGGTAACTATGGCTACACCTTC
>TRBD1|.|TRBV6-2/TRBV6-3|TRBJ2-5
CASSYVGQGETQYF
TGTGCCAGCAGTTACGTCGGACAGGGAGAGACCCAGTACTTC
>.|many|TRBV7-9|TRBJ2-5
CASSLSGARETQYF
TGTGCCAGCAGCTTATCCGGGGCCAGGGAGACCCAGTACTTC
>.|.|TRBV28|TRBJ1-5
CASRIRTGVSNQPQHF
TGTGCCAGCAGGATACGAACGGGGGTAAGCAATCAGCCCCAGCATTTT
>.|.|TRBV6-2/TRBV6-3|TRBJ1-5
CASRANGYSNQPQHF
TGTGCCAGCAGGGCAAACGGTTATAGCAATCAGCCCCAGCATTTT
>.|few|TRBV14|TRBJ2-1
CASSQETFDEQFF
TGTGCCAGCAGCCAAGAAACCTTCGATGAGCAGTTCTTC
>.|few|TRBV19|TRBJ2-4
CASSPWTQIAKNIQYF
TGTGCCAGTAGCCCTTGGACCCAAATAGCCAAAAACATTCAGTACTTC
>.|.|TRBV19|TRBJ2-5
CASSTRFWQGQETQYF
TGTGCCAGTAGTACCCGGTTTTGGCAGGGTCAAGAGACCCAGTACTTC
>.|.|TRBV6-6|TRBJ1-1
CASSYGTPYRNTEAFF
TGTGCCAGCAGTTACGGGACCCCCTATAGAAACACTGAAGCTTTCTTT
>.|.|TRBV20-1|TRBJ2-6
CSARDWEAGANVLTF
TGCAGTGCTAGAGATTGGGAGGCCGGGGCCAACGTCCTGACTTTC
>.|few|TRBV11-3|TRBJ2-2
CASSSWDGAGELFF
TGTGCCAGCAGCTCATGGGACGGAGCCGGGGAGCTGTTTTTT
>TRBD1|few|TRBV12-3/TRBV12-4|TRBJ2-2
CASSWTGYIGELFF
TGTGCCAGCAGCTGGACAGGGTATATCGGGGAGCTGTTTTTT
>.|.|TRBV7-6|TRBJ1-2
CASSQADRGTNYGYTF
TGTGCCAGCAGCCAAGCGGACCGAGGTACTAACTATGGCTACACCTTC
>TRBD2|.|TRBV6-5|TRBJ2-1
CASRLLAGSDEQFF
TGTGCCAGCAGATTACTAGCGGGGAGCGATGAGCAGTTCTTC